A selection of T cell receptor beta chains follows, all from one sample in a study of glioma-infiltrating T cells after dendritic cell vaccination. Generated by immunoSEQ multiplex PCR, the TCRdb table keeps only in-frame clones and is missing some. The sample holds more than 75,000 clones, around 86% seen once. The sample here was blood, taken after dendritic cell vaccination. All receptors come from a human donor with glioblastoma. The CDR3 runs from the conserved cysteine through the conserved F or W. The order of the fields is CDR3 length, J gene, V gene, D gene, clone size, CDR3 DNA, CDR3 protein. D genes are given only for firm matches. Rows give clone size only sometimes, using once, few, many, or a class for an expanded clone.

16 | TRBJ1-3 | TRBV7-4 | TRBD1 | few | TGTGCCAGCAGCCCCTGGGACAGGCTACGTGGAAACACCATATATTTT | CASSPWDRLRGNTIYF
15 | TRBJ1-6 | TRBV7-3 | TRBD1 | - | TGTGCCAGCAGCCGACGAGCAGGGGGGAATTCACCCCTCCACTTT | CASSRRAGGNSPLHF
16 | TRBJ1-1 | TRBV2 | - | - | TGTGCCAGCAGTGATGGACGGGAGGATATGAACACTGAAGCTTTCTTT | CASSDGREDMNTEAFF
17 | TRBJ2-6 | TRBV10-3 | TRBD1 | - | TGTGCCATCATGGGTGACAGGGGGATTGATGGGGCCAACGTCCTGACTTTC | CAIMGDRGIDGANVLTF
17 | TRBJ1-5 | TRBV30 | TRBD1 | - | TGTGCCTGTCAAGGACAGGGGGCTGGCCTGGGCAATCAGCCCCAGCATTTT | CACQGQGAGLGNQPQHF
12 | TRBJ1-1 | TRBV29-1 | TRBD1 | - | TGCAGCGCTTCAGGGGGCGCGGTTGAAGCTTTCTTT | CSASGGAVEAFF
18 | TRBJ1-4 | TRBV13 | TRBD1 | - | TGTGCCAGCAGCGTGGGGACAGGTTTTGAGGCAGCTAATGAAAAACTGTTTTTT | CASSVGTGFEAANEKLFF
12 | TRBJ2-1 | TRBV27 | - | few | TGTGCCAGCAGTTTAGGGGAGACCCAGCAGTTCTTC | CASSLGETQQFF
15 | TRBJ2-4 | TRBV9 | - | - | TGTGCCAGCAGCGCCGGGGGGCAGCCCAAAAACATTCAGTACTTC | CASSAGGQPKNIQYF
13 | TRBJ2-3 | TRBV7-2 | - | - | TGTGCCAGCAGCTTAGCGCCCGCGGATACGCAGTATTTT | CASSLAPADTQYF
16 | TRBJ2-5 | TRBV9 | TRBD1 | - | TGTGCCAGCAGCGGGGGACAGGGGGTAGGGCAAGAGACCCAGTACTTC | CASSGGQGVGQETQYF
15 | TRBJ1-5 | TRBV7-2 | TRBD1 | - | TGTGCCAGCAGCTCATACAGGGGGAGCAATCAGCCCCAGCATTTT | CASSSYRGSNQPQHF
14 | TRBJ1-2 | TRBV6-5 | - | - | TGTGCCAGCAGTTACTCGACAAGTAACTATGGCTACACCTTC | CASSYSTSNYGYTF
13 | TRBJ2-5 | TRBV7-6 | - | - | TGTGCCAGCAGCCGCACAGGGCTTGGGACCCAGTACTTC | CASSRTGLGTQYF
13 | TRBJ1-1 | TRBV2 | - | - | TGTGCCACGTCATTGTGGGGGGGGACTGAAGCTTTCTTT | CATSLWGGTEAFF
13 | TRBJ1-2 | TRBV5-1 | - | - | TGCGCCAGCAGCTCACCTAATAACTATGGCTACACCTTC | CASSSPNNYGYTF
12 | TRBJ2-7 | TRBV18 | - | - | TGTGCCAGCTCACTAAGCTACTACGAGCAGTACTTC | CASSLSYYEQYF
13 | TRBJ2-2 | TRBV2 | - | - | TGTGCCAGCATCCTCGACAGCCCCGGGGAGCTGTTTTTT | CASILDSPGELFF
15 | TRBJ2-7 | TRBV5-4 | TRBD2 | - | TGTGCCAGCAGCTTGTCTAGCGGGGGCTCCTACGAGCAGTACTTC | CASSLSSGGSYEQYF
15 | TRBJ2-7 | TRBV11-2 | - | - | TGTGCCAGCAGCCTCGCCGGGACGGGACACTACGAGCAGTACTTC | CASSLAGTGHYEQYF
16 | TRBJ2-2 | TRBV11-2 | TRBD2 | - | TGTGCCAGCAGCAATCTAGCGGGGGCGGGGACCGGGGAGCTGTTTTTT | CASSNLAGAGTGELFF
13 | TRBJ1-1 | TRBV6-1 | TRBD1 | - | TGTGCCAGCTTGGACAGGGTTGGCACTGAAGCTTTCTTT | CASLDRVGTEAFF
16 | TRBJ2-1 | TRBV5-4 | TRBD2 | - | TGTGCCAGCAGCGAAATGCTAGCGGGGGGCCCCTATGAGCAGTTCTTC | CASSEMLAGGPYEQFF
16 | TRBJ2-7 | TRBV2 | TRBD1 | - | TGTGCCAGCAGTGGAACCAAGACAGGGGACAGGTACGAGCAGTACTTC | CASSGTKTGDRYEQYF
14 | TRBJ1-2 | TRBV27 | TRBD1 | - | TGTGCCAGCAGTTCTTGGGGACAGGGAAATGGCTACACCTTC | CASSSWGQGNGYTF
15 | TRBJ2-7 | TRBV19 | TRBD1 | - | TGTGCCACATCGGGACAGGGCTTGAGGAGGTACGAGCAGTACTTC | CATSGQGLRRYEQYF
13 | TRBJ1-1 | TRBV29-1 | - | - | TGCAGCGTTTTGGGACTGGGGGGACGGGTAGCTTTCTTT | CSVLGLGGRVAFF
13 | TRBJ2-7 | TRBV19 | - | - | TGTGCCAGTAGTATCACTAGTTCCTACGAGCAGTACTTC | CASSITSSYEQYF
13 | TRBJ1-1 | TRBV6-1 | - | - | TGTGCCAGCCTTCCGCAGGTCGACACTGAAGCTTTCTTT | CASLPQVDTEAFF
17 | TRBJ2-7 | TRBV18 | TRBD1 | - | TGTGCCAGCTCATCAACCGGGACAGGTCAAAACGGGTACGAGCAGTACTTC | CASSSTGTGQNGYEQYF
13 | TRBJ2-1 | TRBV9 | - | - | TGTGCCAGCAGCGGCAGGGAGGGGGATGAGCAGTTCTTC | CASSGREGDEQFF
15 | TRBJ1-1 | TRBV4-2 | - | - | TGTGCCAGCAGCCAAGTATTCGGGATCTCAACTGAAGCTTTCTTT | CASSQVFGISTEAFF
14 | TRBJ1-4 | TRBV25-1 | TRBD1 | - | TGTGCCAGCAGCGTCCAGGGGGCGAACGAAAAACTGTTTTTT | CASSVQGANEKLFF
15 | TRBJ2-2 | TRBV5-1 | TRBD1 | - | TGCGCCAGCAGGCCGGACAGGGCGAACACCGGGGAGCTGTTTTTT | CASRPDRANTGELFF
19 | TRBJ1-2 | TRBV2 | - | - | TGTGCCAGCAGCCCCCGGCGGAGCTACCCCCAATCCGTGAACTATGGCTACACCTTC | CASSPRRSYPQSVNYGYTF
14 | TRBJ1-1 | TRBV7-8 | TRBD1 | - | TGTGCCAGCAGCTGGGACAGACAGAACACTGAAGCTTTCTTT | CASSWDRQNTEAFF
14 | TRBJ1-4 | TRBV7-3 | - | - | TGTGCCAGCAGCTTACAGGCAACTAATGAAAAACTGTTTTTT | CASSLQATNEKLFF